A single sample gave rise to the 17 T cell receptor beta chains below, sequenced in a study of blood T cells in healthy people across ages. A sample-barcoded 5' primer and a J-beta primer mix were used in a second PCR of about 7 to 11 cycles. TCRdb processed the 5' RACE reads anew with MiXCR; each CDR3 protein has one entry. Among over a million distinct CDR3 sequences listed, about 23% were seen once. This same sample was also part of a study on T cells of mothers and their children.

The sequenced sample was blood. These receptors all come from a girl aged 2 to 10 in good health.

The genes are TRBV11-3 and TRBJ1-1; 9 nucleotides agree with TRBD1. CDR3 size: 18 residues. V dropped 0 bases and J dropped 8; count of bases not matched to a gene: 16. The germline CDR1 and CDR2 sequences are SGHNT and YENEEA. CDR3 sequence (DNA): TGTGCCAGCAGCTTAGAATCGGGACAGGGCGACCGTGCCACCGAAGCTTTCTTT. Protein: CASSLESGQGDRATEAFF. The complete variable domain, with remaining parts taken from reference TRBV11-3 and TRBJ1-1, reads EAGVVQSPRYKIIEKKQPVAFWCNPISGHNTLYWYLQNLGQGPELLIRYENEEAVDDSQLPKDRFSAERLKGVDSTLKIQPAELGDSAVYLCASSLESGQGDRATEAFFGQGTRLTVV.

This clonotype appeared a few times. This chain links TRBV28 with TRBJ2-5; TRBD2 is a possible D gene (6 bases). Near its end, the DNA agrees better with TRBJ2-1, so the J call may be wrong. The CDR3 is 15 residues long. Germline V gene data show CDR1 as MDHEN and CDR2 as SYDVKM. This CDR3 is CASSLGSGVVDEQFF. CDR3 nucleotide sequence: TGTGCCAGCAGCTTGGGATCGGGAGTGGTCGATGAGCAGTTCTTC.

This chain joins TRBV27 and TRBJ2-5, with no clear D. Trimming removed 2 bases at V and 1 base at J, with 11 bases between. The germline CDR1 and CDR2 sequences are MNHEY and SMNVEV (reference sequence). CDR3 length: 15 residues. CDR3 sequence reads: CASSLTHLVQETQYF. The CDR3 bases are TGTGCCAGCAGTTTAACTCACCTAGTCCAAGAGACCCAGTACTTC.

This clonotype occurred many times. J is TRBJ1-1 and V is TRBV3-1; no clear D. Germline CDR1 is LGHDT and CDR2 is YNNKEL (reference sequence). V was clipped by 2 bases and J by 1 base, with 8 bases between them. CDR3 length: 14 residues. The chain's CDR3 is CASSQPGPNTEAFF. Written as DNA, the CDR3 is TGTGCCAGCAGCCAACCCGGCCCGAACACTGAAGCTTTCTTT.

V is TRBV11-3 and J is TRBJ1-4; tentative D call: TRBD1 (6 bases). This CDR3 is built from 14 residues. The germline gives CDR1 SGHNT, CDR2 YENEEA. V was pared by 4 bases and J by 11 bases, with 17 bases between. The CDR3 loop is CASSSYREAPKLFF. In nucleotides, the CDR3 is TGTGCCAGCAGCTCTTACAGGGAGGCCCCTAAACTGTTTTTT.

In this sample, this clonotype turned up a few times. The rearrangement joins TRBV27 to TRBJ2-5, with 7 nucleotides matching TRBD1. Trimming cost V 6 bases and J 6 bases; bases outside gene matches: 13. The V gene's germline CDR1 is MNHEY and CDR2 SMNVEV (reference sequence). The CDR3 is made up of 15 amino acids. CDR3 residues: CASRDTGESWQTQYF. In DNA form, the CDR3 reads TGTGCCAGCAGAGATACAGGGGAAAGTTGGCAGACCCAGTACTTC.

The table lists this clonotype with a few counts. The V call is TRBV5-1, the J call TRBJ2-2; 7 bases are a match to TRBD1. After removal of 4 bases from V and 2 bases from J, the junction contained 5 bases not matched to a gene. This CDR3 is 15 amino acids long. Germline V gene lookup returns CDR1 SGHRS and CDR2 YFSETQ. DNA for the CDR3: TGCGCCAGCAGCCCCAGACAGGGAAACACCGGGGAGCTGTTTTTT. Amino acids: CASSPRQGNTGELFF.

The rearrangement links TRBV5-1 to TRBJ2-3; a possible D gene is TRBD2 (5 bases). Germline loops: CDR1 SGHRS, CDR2 YFSETQ. This CDR3 comprises 14 residues. Trimming cost V 0 bases and J 6 bases, with 11 bases left between them. The CDR3, as DNA: TGCGCCAGCAGCTTGGACCTAGCAGGCGATACGCAGTATTTT. Translating it yields CASSLDLAGDTQYF.

The V and J genes are TRBV7-2 and TRBJ2-5; TRBD2 matches at 8 bases. The DNA matches TRBJ2-7 better at its end, which makes the J call doubtful. CDR1 is SGHTA and CDR2 is FQGNSA in the germline V gene. The CDR3 is made up of 14 amino acids. The CDR3 bases are TGTGCCAGCAGCTTAGCCGGGGGGGCGCCCGAGCAGTACTTC. Protein product: CASSLAGGAPEQYF.

The chain combines TRBV20-1 with TRBJ2-2, with TRBD2 as a possible D gene (5 bases). Germline V gene sequence: CDR1 DFQATT, CDR2 SNEGSKA (reference sequence). CDR3 length: 13 residues. Trimming shortened V by 6 bases and J by 5 bases, and 13 bases separated the two germline ends. The CDR3 spells CSAERLNTGELFF. CDR3 nucleotide sequence: TGCAGTGCCGAGCGGCTAAATACCGGGGAGCTGTTTTTT.

The J gene is TRBJ1-4, the V gene TRBV20-1; D remains unclear. This CDR3 is 14 amino acids long. The V gene lost 6 bases and the J gene lost 4 bases, with 15 bases spanning the gap. The V gene's germline CDR1 is DFQATT and CDR2 SNEGSKA (reference sequence). The CDR3 spells CSARVGGVNEKLFF. In DNA, the CDR3 is TGCAGTGCCCGAGTGGGAGGAGTTAATGAAAAACTGTTTTTT.

This clonotype was detected ten times or more. This chain uses TRBV13 with TRBJ2-7, with D perhaps matching TRBD1 (5 bases). The CDR3 has 14 residues. Trimming removed 1 base from V and 4 bases from J, with 11 bases in between. From germline, CDR1 is PRHDT and CDR2 FYEKMQ (reference sequence). CDR3 loop: CASSLEARVYEQYF. CDR3 in DNA: TGTGCCAGCAGCTTAGAGGCCAGGGTATACGAGCAGTACTTC. The full variable domain, with the rest looked up from reference TRBV13 and TRBJ2-7, is AAGVIQSPRHLIKEKRETATLKCYPIPRHDTVYWYQQGPGQDPQFLISFYEKMQSDKGSIPDRFSAQQFSDYHSELNMSSLELGDSALYFCASSLEARVYEQYFGPGTRLTVT.

The chain combines TRBV29-1 with TRBJ2-2, with D tentatively TRBD1 (6 bases). From germline, CDR1 is SQVTM and CDR2 ANQGSEA. The CDR3 spans 13 residues. V was trimmed by 6 bases and J by 4 bases, leaving 12 bases between them. In nucleotides, the CDR3 is TGCAGCGTGGGAGTAGGGGGCACCGGGGAGCTGTTTTTT. Protein: CSVGVGGTGELFF.

The chain joins TRBV12-3 or TRBV12-4 to TRBJ1-5; perhaps TRBD1 as D (6 bases). V gave up 1 base and J gave up 6 bases, with 10 bases separating them. The CDR3 loop spans 14 amino acids. The CDR3 coding sequence is TGTGCCAGCAGTTTAGGACAGGAAAGTCAGCCCCAGCATTTT. Translated: CASSLGQESQPQHF.

This clonotype was seen more than once but under ten times. This sequence joins TRBV7-2 and TRBJ2-5, with 9 bases that match TRBD2. Germline values: CDR1 SGHTA, CDR2 FQGNSA. Trimming cost V 3 bases and J 4 bases; bases outside gene matches: 9. This CDR3 comprises 16 residues. CDR3 nucleotide sequence: TGTGCCAGCAGCTTGGAGCGGGGGGTGATTGGAGAGACCCAGTACTTC. This gives the protein CASSLERGVIGETQYF.

This clonotype was seen more than once but under ten times. The rearrangement links TRBV6-5 to TRBJ2-7, with no clear D. Germline V gene sequence: CDR1 MNHEY, CDR2 SVGAGI. V shed 6 bases and J shed 0 bases, with 9 bases lying between them. This CDR3 comprises 13 residues. DNA for the CDR3: TGTGCCAGCAGGGTCAGCTACTCCTACGAGCAGTACTTC. Amino acids: CASRVSYSYEQYF.

The chain uses TRBV12-3 or TRBV12-4 and TRBJ1-1; D is ambiguous. V was trimmed by 3 bases and J by 7 bases, leaving 6 bases between them. The length of the CDR3 is 11 residues. The CDR3 DNA sequence: TGTGCCAGCAGTTTCGAGAGTGAAGCTTTCTTT. This translates into CASSFESEAFF.